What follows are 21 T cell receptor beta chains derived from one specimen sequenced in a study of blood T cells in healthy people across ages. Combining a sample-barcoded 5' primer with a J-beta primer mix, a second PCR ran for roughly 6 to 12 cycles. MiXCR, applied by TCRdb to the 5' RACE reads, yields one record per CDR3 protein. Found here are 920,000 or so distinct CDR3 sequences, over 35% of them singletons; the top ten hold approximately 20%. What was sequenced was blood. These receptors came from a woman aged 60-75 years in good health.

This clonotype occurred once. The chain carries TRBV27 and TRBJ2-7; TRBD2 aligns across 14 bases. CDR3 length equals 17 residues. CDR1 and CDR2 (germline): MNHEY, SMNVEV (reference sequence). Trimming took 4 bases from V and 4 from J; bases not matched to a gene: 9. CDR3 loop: CASSSPSGTSGSYEQYF. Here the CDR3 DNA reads TGTGCCAGCAGTTCACCCTCAGGGACTAGCGGGAGTTACGAGCAGTACTTC.

The CDR3 reads CASSAREGSEGTENIQYF. The DNA for the CDR3 is TGTGCCAGCAGCGCCCGGGAGGGGTCGGAAGGAACCGAAAACATTCAGTACTTC. The chain combines TRBV7-8 with TRBJ2-7, with TRBD2 matching over 8 bases. The assigned J gene may be wrong: the sequence end matches TRBJ2-4 better. The CDR3 spans 18 residues. Germline CDR1 reads SGHVS; CDR2 reads FQNEAQ.

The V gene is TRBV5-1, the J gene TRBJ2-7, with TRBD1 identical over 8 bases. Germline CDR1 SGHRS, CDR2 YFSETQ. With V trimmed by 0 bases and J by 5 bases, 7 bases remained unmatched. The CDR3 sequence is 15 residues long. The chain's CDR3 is CASSLEGQVSHEQYF. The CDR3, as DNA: TGCGCCAGCAGCTTGGAGGGACAGGTTTCCCACGAGCAGTACTTC.

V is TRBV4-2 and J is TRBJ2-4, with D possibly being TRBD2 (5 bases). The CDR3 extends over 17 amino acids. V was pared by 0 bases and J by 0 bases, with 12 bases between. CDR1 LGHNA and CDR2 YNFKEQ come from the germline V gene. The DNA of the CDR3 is TGTGCCAGCAGCCAAGAGGTAGCGTCGCTAGCCAAAAACATTCAGTACTTC. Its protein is CASSQEVASLAKNIQYF.

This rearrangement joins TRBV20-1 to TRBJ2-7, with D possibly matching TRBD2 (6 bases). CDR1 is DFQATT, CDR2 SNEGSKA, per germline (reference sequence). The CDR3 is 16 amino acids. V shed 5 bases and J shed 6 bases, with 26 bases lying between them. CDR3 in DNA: TGCAGTGCTGTGACTAGTATTCCCGCTCGTGGTAGCGAGCAGTACTTC. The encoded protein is CSAVTSIPARGSEQYF.

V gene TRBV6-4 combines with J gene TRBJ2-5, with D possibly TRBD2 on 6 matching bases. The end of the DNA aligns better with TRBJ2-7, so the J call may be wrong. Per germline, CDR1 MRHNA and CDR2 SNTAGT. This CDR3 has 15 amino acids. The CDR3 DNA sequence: TGTGCCAGCAGTGACTCAACAGGAGGGGATTACGAGCAGTACTTC. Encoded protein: CASSDSTGGDYEQYF.

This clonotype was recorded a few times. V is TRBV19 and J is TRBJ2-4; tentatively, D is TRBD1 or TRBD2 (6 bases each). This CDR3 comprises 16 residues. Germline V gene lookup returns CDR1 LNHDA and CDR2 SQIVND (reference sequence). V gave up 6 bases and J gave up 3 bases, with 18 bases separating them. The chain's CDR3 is CASRGEGGAGKNIQYF. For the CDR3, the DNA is TGTGCCAGTAGGGGCGAGGGGGGCGCTGGCAAAAACATTCAGTACTTC.

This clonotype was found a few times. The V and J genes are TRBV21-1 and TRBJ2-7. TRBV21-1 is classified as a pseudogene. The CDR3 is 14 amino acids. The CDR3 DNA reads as TGTGCCAGCAGCATCTGGAGCTGGCCCTACGAGCAGTACTTC. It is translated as CASSIWSWPYEQYF.

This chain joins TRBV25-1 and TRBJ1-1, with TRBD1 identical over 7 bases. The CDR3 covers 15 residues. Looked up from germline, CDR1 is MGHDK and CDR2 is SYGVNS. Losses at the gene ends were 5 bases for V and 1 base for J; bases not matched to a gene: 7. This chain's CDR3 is CASSIRGRKNTEAFF. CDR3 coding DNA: TGTGCCAGCAGTATAAGGGGGCGAAAGAACACTGAAGCTTTCTTT.

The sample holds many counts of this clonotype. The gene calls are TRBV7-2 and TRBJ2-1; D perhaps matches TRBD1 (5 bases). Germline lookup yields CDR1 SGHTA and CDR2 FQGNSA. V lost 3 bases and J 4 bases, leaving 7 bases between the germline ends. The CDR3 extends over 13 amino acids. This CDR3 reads CASSFRGYNEQFF. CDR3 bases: TGTGCCAGCAGCTTTAGGGGTTACAATGAGCAGTTCTTC. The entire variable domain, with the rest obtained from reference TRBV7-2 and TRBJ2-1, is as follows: GAGVSQSPSNKVTEKGKDVELRCDPISGHTALYWYRQSLGQGLEFLIYFQGNSAPDKSGLPSDRFSAERTGGSVSTLTIQRTQQEDSAVYLCASSFRGYNEQFFGPGTRLTVL.

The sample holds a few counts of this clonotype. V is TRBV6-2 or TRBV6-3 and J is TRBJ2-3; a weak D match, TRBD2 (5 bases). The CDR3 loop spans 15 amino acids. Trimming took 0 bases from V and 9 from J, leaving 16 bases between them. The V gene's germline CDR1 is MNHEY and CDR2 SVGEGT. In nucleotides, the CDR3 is TGTGCCAGCAGTTACTCGAGTTGGGGAGAGCCAACGCAGTATTTT. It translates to CASSYSSWGEPTQYF.

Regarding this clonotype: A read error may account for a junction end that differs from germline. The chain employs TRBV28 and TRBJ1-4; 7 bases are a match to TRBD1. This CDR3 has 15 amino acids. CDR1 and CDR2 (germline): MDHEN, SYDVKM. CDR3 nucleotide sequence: TGTGCTAGCAGGACAGGACCTACAACTAATGAAAAACTGTTTTTT. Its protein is CASRTGPTTNEKLFF.

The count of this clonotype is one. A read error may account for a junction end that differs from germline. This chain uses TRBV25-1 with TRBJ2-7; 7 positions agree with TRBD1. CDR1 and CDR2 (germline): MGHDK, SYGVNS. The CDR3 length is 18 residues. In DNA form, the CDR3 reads TGTGCCAGCATTGAAGTGAGCACACAGGGGATCAGCTCCTACGAGCAGTACTTC. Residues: CASIEVSTQGISSYEQYF.

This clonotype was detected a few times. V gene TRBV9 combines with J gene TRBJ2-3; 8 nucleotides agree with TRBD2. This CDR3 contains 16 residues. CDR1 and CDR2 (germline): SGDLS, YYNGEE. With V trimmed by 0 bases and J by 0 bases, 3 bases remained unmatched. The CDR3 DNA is TGTGCCAGCAGCGTAGCGGGAGGGGCTAGCACAGATACGCAGTATTTT. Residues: CASSVAGGASTDTQYF.

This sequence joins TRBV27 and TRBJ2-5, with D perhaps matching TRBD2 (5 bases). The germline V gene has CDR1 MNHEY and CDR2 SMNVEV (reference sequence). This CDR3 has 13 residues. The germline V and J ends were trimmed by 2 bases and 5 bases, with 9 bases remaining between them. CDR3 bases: TGTGCCAGCAGTTTAGCGGGTTTGGAGACCCAGTACTTC. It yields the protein CASSLAGLETQYF.

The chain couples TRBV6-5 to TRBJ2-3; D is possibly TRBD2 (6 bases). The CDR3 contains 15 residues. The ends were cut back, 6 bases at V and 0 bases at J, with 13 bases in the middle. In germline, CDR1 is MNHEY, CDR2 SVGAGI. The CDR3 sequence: CASRNSGASTDTQYF. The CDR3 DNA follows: TGTGCCAGCAGGAATAGCGGAGCTAGCACAGATACGCAGTATTTT.

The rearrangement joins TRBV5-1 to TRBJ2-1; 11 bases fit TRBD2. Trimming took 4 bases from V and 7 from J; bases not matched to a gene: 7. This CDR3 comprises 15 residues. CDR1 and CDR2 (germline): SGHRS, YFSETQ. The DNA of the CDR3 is TGCGCCAGCAGCACTAGCGGGAGTCTGTATAATGAGCAGTTCTTC. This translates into CASSTSGSLYNEQFF.

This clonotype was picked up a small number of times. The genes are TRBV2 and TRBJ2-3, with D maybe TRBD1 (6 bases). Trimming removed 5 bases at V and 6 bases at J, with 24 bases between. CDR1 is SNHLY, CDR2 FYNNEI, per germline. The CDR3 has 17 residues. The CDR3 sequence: CASSPIPGHSKGDTQYF. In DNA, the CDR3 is TGTGCCAGCAGTCCCATCCCGGGACACTCGAAAGGGGATACGCAGTATTTT.

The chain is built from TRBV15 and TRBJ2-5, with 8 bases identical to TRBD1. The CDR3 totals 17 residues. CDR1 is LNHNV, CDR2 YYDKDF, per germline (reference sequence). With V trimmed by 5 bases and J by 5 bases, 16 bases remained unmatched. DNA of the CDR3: TGTGCCACCAGCCCCTCCTACCAGGACAGGGTTTGGGAGACCCAGTACTTC. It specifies CATSPSYQDRVWETQYF.

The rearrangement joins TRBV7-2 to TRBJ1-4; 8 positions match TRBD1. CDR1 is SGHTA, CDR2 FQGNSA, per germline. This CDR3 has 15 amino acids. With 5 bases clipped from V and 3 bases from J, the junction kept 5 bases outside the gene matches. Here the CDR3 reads CASSPTGGPNEKLFF. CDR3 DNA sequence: TGTGCCAGCAGCCCAACAGGGGGACCTAATGAAAAACTGTTTTTT.

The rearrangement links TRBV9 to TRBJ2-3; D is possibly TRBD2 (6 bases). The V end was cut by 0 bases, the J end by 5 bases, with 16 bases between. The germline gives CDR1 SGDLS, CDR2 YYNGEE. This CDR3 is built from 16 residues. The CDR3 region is CASSVEGGLYRDTQYF. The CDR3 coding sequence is TGTGCCAGCAGCGTAGAGGGAGGACTCTACCGAGATACGCAGTATTTT.